This is a list of T cell receptor beta chains from one sample in a study of long-term antiretroviral therapy in people with HIV. Assay used: immunoSEQ multiplex PCR; TCRdb lists only in-frame clones, some missing. The top ten hold around 5% of the sample, which has more than 35,000 clones, roughly 80% seen once. The sample was unsorted PBMCs, taken 1.5 years after starting antiretroviral therapy. The receptors derive from a man aged 18 to 29 with HIV. Each CDR3 is given with its conserved first and last residue. D genes are given only for firm matches. Some rows mark clone size as missing; the rest say once, few, many or name a class of expanded clone.

>few|TRBV4-3|.|TRBJ2-6
TGCGCCAGCAGCCAAGACAGTTCTAGCTCTGGGGCCAACGTCCTGACTTTC
CASSQDSSSSGANVLTF
>few|TRBV6-5|.|TRBJ2-3
TGTGCCAGCAGTGGCGGGGACGCGCAGTATTTT
CASSGGDAQYF
>.|TRBV7-2|.|TRBJ2-7
TGTGCCAGCAGCTCCCAGGTTGGGAACTACGAGCAGTACTTC
CASSSQVGNYEQYF
>.|TRBV19|.|TRBJ1-5
TGTGCCAGTAGTAACAGGGACAACAATCAGCCCCAGCATTTT
CASSNRDNNQPQHF
>medium-sized|TRBV6-6|.|TRBJ1-5
TGTGCCAGCAAAAGGACTCGGGACAATCAGCCCCAGCATTTT
CASKRTRDNQPQHF
>.|TRBV5-6|.|TRBJ1-1
TGTGCCAGCAGCGTGAGCACTGAAGCTTTCTTT
CASSVSTEAFF
>few|TRBV2|.|TRBJ1-5
TGTGCCAGCAGTGACCAAGGGGGGCTTAATCAGCCCCAGCATTTT
CASSDQGGLNQPQHF
>.|TRBV6-6|TRBD2|TRBJ2-3
TGTGCCAGCAGTCCCGGGACTAGCGGGACCACAGATACGCAGTATTTT
CASSPGTSGTTDTQYF
>.|TRBV2|.|TRBJ2-7
TGTGCCAGCAGTGACCGTCTAGCGAACGAGCAGTACTTC
CASSDRLANEQYF
>.|TRBV7-7|.|TRBJ1-1
TGTGCTAGCAGCTTATCGGTGAACACTGAAGCTTTCTTT
CASSLSVNTEAFF
>.|TRBV11-3|.|TRBJ2-7
TGTGCCAGCAGCTTAGACGCGGGCGTGGGCGAGCAGTACTTC
CASSLDAGVGEQYF
>.|TRBV5-6|.|TRBJ2-7
TGTGCCAGCAGGGGAGCAGGGTACGAGCAGTACTTC
CASRGAGYEQYF
>.|TRBV5-6|TRBD1|TRBJ1-2
TGTGCCAGCACCCCGGGACAGGGGGATGGCTACACCTTC
CASTPGQGDGYTF
>.|TRBV28|.|TRBJ2-7
TGTGCCAGCAGCCCTGGACGGATAATTAACTACGAGCAGTACTTC
CASSPGRIINYEQYF
>.|TRBV4-3|TRBD2|TRBJ2-1
TGCGCCAGCAGCCAAGAATATGGACTAGCGGGACGGAACAATGAGCAGTTCTTC
CASSQEYGLAGRNNEQFF
>.|TRBV19|TRBD2|TRBJ2-2
TGTGCCAGTACTCATCTGACTAGCGGGGCGAACACCGGGGAGCTGTTTTTT
CASTHLTSGANTGELFF
>.|TRBV14|.|TRBJ2-3
TGTGCCAGCAGCCAAGTCGGCGGTTCAACGCAGTATTTT
CASSQVGGSTQYF
>.|TRBV6-5|TRBD1|TRBJ2-1
TGTGCCAGCCGAGACCGGGACAGCCGACACAATGAGCAGTTCTTC
CASRDRDSRHNEQFF
>.|TRBV28|TRBD2|TRBJ2-7
TGTGCCAGCAGTTTAGTTGCTAGCGGGAGTTACGAGCAGTACTTC
CASSLVASGSYEQYF
>.|TRBV2|.|TRBJ1-1
TGTGCCAGCAATACAAACGGGAACACTGAAGCTTTCTTT
CASNTNGNTEAFF
>.|TRBV27|TRBD1|TRBJ1-1
TGTGCCAGCAGTTTAACGGGCAGGGGGCCAAACACTGAAGCTTTCTTT
CASSLTGRGPNTEAFF
>.|TRBV27|.|TRBJ2-7
TGTGCCAGCAGTTTAAAGTTTTCGTCGTACGAGCAGTACTTC
CASSLKFSSYEQYF
>once|TRBV7-2|.|TRBJ2-3
TGTGCCAGCAGCTCGTATACAGATACGCAGTATTTT
CASSSYTDTQYF
>once|TRBV30|TRBD1|TRBJ1-1
TGTGCCTGGAGAGAACAGGGACAGTTCAAGTATAGGAACACTGAAGCTTTCTTT
CAWREQGQFKYRNTEAFF